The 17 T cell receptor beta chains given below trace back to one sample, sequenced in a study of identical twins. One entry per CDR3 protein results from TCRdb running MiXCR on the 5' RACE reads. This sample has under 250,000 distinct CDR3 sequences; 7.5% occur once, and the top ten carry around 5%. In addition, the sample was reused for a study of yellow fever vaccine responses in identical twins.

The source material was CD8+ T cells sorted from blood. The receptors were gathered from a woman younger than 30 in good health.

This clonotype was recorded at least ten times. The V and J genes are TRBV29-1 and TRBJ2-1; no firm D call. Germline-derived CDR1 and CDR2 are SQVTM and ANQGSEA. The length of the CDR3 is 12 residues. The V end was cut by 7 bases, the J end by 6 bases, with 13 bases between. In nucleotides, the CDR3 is TGCAGCGCCTACGAGACCCCCAATGAGCAGTTCTTC. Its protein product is CSAYETPNEQFF.

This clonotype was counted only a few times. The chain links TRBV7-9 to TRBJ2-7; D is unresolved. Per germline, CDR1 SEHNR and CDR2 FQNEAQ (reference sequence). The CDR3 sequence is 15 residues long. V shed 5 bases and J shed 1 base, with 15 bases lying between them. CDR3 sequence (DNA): TGTGCCAGCAGCCCCGTTGGCAAAAGGTCCTACGAGCAGTACGTC. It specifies CASSPVGKRSYEQYV.

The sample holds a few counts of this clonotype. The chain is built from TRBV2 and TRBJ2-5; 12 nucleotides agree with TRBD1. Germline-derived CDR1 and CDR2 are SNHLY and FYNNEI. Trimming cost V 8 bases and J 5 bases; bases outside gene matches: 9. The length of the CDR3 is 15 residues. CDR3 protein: CASLTGTGGYETQYF. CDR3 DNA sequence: TGTGCCAGCCTCACCGGGACAGGGGGCTATGAGACCCAGTACTTC.

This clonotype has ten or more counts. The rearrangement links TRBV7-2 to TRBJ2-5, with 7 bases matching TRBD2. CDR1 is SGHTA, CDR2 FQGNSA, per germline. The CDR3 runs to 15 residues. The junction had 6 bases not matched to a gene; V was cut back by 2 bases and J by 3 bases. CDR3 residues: CASSLTRGLKETQYF. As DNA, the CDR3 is TGTGCCAGCAGCTTAACGAGGGGACTAAAAGAGACCCAGTACTTC.

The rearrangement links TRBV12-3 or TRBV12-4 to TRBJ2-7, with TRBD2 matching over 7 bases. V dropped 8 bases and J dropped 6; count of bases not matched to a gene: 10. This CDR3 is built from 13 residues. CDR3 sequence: CASGGAGVREQYF. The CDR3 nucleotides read TGTGCCAGCGGAGGCGCGGGAGTGCGCGAGCAGTACTTC.

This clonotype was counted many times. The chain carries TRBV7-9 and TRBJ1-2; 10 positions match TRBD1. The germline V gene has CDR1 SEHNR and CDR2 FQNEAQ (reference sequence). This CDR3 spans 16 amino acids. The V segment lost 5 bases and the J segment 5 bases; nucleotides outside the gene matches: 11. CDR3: CASSPSGTGVSYGYTF. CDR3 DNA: TGTGCCAGCAGCCCCTCCGGGACAGGGGTCTCGTATGGCTACACCTTC. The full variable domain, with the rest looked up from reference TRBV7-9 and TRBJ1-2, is DTGVSQNPRHKITKRGQNVTFRCDPISEHNRLYWYRQTLGQGPEFLTYFQNEAQLEKSRLLSDRFSAERPKGSFSTLEIQRTEQGDSAMYLCASSPSGTGVSYGYTFGSGTRLTVV.

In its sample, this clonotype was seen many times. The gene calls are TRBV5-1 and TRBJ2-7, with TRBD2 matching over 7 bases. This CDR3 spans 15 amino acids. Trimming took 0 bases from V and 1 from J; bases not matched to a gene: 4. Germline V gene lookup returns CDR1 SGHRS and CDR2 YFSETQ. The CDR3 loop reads CASSLARETSYEQYF. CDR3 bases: TGCGCCAGCAGCTTGGCGCGGGAGACGTCCTACGAGCAGTACTTC.

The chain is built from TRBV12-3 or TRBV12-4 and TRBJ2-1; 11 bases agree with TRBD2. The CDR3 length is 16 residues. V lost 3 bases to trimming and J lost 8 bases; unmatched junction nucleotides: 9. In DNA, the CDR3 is TGTGCCAGCAGTTTTACGCCGGTAGCGGGAGGGGATGAGCAGTTCTTC. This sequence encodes CASSFTPVAGGDEQFF.

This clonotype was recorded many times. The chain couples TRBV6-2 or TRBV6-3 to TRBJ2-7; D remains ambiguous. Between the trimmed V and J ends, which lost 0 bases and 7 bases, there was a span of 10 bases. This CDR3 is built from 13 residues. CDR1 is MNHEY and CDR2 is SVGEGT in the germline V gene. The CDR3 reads CASSYSHPWEQYF. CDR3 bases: TGTGCCAGCAGTTACTCTCATCCGTGGGAGCAGTACTTC.

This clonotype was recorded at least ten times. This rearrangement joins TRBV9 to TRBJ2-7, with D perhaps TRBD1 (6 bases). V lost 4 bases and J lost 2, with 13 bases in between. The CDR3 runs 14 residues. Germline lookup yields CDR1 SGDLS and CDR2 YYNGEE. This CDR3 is CASSSGDRTYEQYF. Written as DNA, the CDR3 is TGTGCCAGCAGCTCAGGGGACCGCACCTACGAGCAGTACTTC.

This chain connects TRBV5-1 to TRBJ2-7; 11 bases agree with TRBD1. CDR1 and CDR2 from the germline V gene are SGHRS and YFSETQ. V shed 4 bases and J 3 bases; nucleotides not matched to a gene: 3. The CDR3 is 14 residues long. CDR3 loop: CASSTDRGHYEQYF. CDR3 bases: TGCGCCAGCAGCACGGACAGGGGGCACTACGAGCAGTACTTC.

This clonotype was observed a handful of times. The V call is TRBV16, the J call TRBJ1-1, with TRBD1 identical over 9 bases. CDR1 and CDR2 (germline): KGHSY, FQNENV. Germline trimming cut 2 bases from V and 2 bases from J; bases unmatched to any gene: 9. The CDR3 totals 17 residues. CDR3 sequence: CASSQSVTGGGNTEAFF. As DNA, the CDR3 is TGTGCCAGCAGCCAAAGCGTAACAGGGGGCGGAAACACTGAAGCTTTCTTT.

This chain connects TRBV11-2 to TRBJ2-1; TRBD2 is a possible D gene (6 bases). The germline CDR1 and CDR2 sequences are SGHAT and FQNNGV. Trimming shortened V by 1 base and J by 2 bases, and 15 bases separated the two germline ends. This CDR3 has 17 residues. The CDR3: CASSLVVWDSPYNEQFF. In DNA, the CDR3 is TGTGCCAGCAGCTTAGTCGTGTGGGACTCACCCTACAATGAGCAGTTCTTC.

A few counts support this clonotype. The CDR3 spells CASSFAGTYEQYF. The CDR3 region has the DNA TGTGCCAGCAGTTTTGCGGGGACCTACGAGCAGTACTTC. The chain uses TRBV12-3 or TRBV12-4 and TRBJ2-7; D perhaps matches TRBD2 (6 bases). Deletions cut 3 bases from V and 2 bases from J, with 8 bases between. This CDR3 is 13 amino acids long.

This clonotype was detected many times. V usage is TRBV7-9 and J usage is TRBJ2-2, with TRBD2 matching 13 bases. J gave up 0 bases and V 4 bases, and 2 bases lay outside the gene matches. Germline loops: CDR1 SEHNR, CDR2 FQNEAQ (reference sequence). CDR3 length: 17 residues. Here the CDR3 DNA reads TGTGCCAGCAGCTGGACTAGCGGGAGCCCGAACACCGGGGAGCTGTTTTTT. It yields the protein CASSWTSGSPNTGELFF.

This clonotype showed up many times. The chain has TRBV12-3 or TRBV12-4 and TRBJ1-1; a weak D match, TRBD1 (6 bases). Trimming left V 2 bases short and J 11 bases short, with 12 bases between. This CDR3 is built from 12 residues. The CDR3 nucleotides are TGTGCCAGCAGTTTAATGGACAGATCGGCTTTCTTT. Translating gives CASSLMDRSAFF.

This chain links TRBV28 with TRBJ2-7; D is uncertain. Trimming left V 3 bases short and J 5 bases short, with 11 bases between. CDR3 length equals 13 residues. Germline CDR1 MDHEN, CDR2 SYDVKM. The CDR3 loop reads CASSLGRYNEQYV. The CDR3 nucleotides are TGTGCCAGCAGTTTGGGCAGATACAACGAGCAGTACGTC.